These 10 T cell receptor beta chains were all obtained from the same sample, sequenced in a study of T-cell memory formation after mild COVID-19. Via MiXCR, TCRdb re-called the 5' RACE reads, giving one row per CDR3 protein. The repertoire holds 360,000 or so distinct CDR3 sequences, with around 30% as singletons. The source material was PBMCs or a T cell subset sorted from them (not recorded which). These receptors were collected from an adult woman who had mild COVID-19 (a few samples of this study predate the infection). Cell type and time point are not known.

The sample holds a few counts of this clonotype. V and J are TRBV11-2 and TRBJ1-3; no clear D gene. This CDR3 is built from 16 residues. Germline V gives CDR1 SGHAT, CDR2 FQNNGV. V shed 0 bases and J shed 0 bases, with 9 bases lying between them. CDR3 residues: CASSLEGFNSGNTIYF. CDR3 bases: TGTGCCAGCAGCTTAGAGGGATTCAACTCTGGAAACACCATATATTTT.

The rearrangement joins TRBV5-5 to TRBJ2-7, with 7 bases identical to TRBD1. Germline values: CDR1 SGHKS, CDR2 YYEKEE (reference sequence). The ends lost 3 bases at V and 2 bases at J; junction bases unmatched: 8. This CDR3 is built from 15 residues. CDR3 sequence reads: CASSSSTGPTYEQYF. Written as DNA, the CDR3 is TGTGCCAGCAGCTCCTCGACAGGGCCGACCTACGAGCAGTACTTC.

The chain recombines TRBV9 with TRBJ2-5; 7 nucleotides agree with TRBD2. Germline values: CDR1 SGDLS, CDR2 YYNGEE. CDR3 size: 17 residues. The trim removed 0 bases at V and 2 bases at J, leaving 10 bases unmatched. The CDR3 loop reads CASSVAQGGGFQETQYF. The CDR3, as DNA: TGTGCCAGCAGCGTAGCGCAGGGCGGGGGATTTCAAGAGACCCAGTACTTC.

On this clonotype: One junction end does not reproduce the germline sequence, and a read error may be involved. The chain carries TRBV7-7 and TRBJ2-5, with 8 bases aligning to TRBD2. This CDR3 has 17 amino acids. Germline CDR1 and CDR2: SSHAT and FNYEAQ (reference sequence). The CDR3 nucleotides read TGTGCTAGCAGCTATTCGGGGGGGATATGGAACCAAGAGACCCAGTACTTC. This codes for CASSYSGGIWNQETQYF.

The genes are TRBV29-1 and TRBJ2-7; tentative D call: TRBD2 (5 bases). V dropped 4 bases and J dropped 4 bases, with 11 bases sitting between them. Germline V CDR1 and CDR2: SQVTM, ANQGSEA. The CDR3 runs to 12 residues. The CDR3 DNA follows: TGCAGCGTTGGGGCCCCGGGATACGAGCAGTACTTC. Its protein is CSVGAPGYEQYF.

This clonotype has a handful of counts. The rearrangement joins TRBV7-9 to TRBJ2-5; D is perhaps TRBD2 (5 bases). The CDR3 spans 16 residues. Germline values: CDR1 SEHNR, CDR2 FQNEAQ (reference sequence). Between the trimmed V and J ends, which lost 1 base and 1 base, there was a span of 13 bases. CDR3: CASSLVDPGFQETQYF. The CDR3 DNA is TGTGCCAGCAGCTTAGTAGATCCGGGATTCCAAGAGACCCAGTACTTC.

This clonotype was seen many times. This chain uses TRBV5-1 with TRBJ1-2, with D possibly being TRBD1 (6 bases). Germline CDR1 SGHRS, CDR2 YFSETQ. The V gene lost 0 bases and the J gene lost 4 bases, with 13 bases spanning the gap. The CDR3 runs 15 residues. The CDR3 nucleotides are TGCGCCAGCAGCTTGGGGACAGAGTTCCTCTATGGCTACACCTTC. Translating gives CASSLGTEFLYGYTF.

V is TRBV5-1 and J is TRBJ1-5, with D tentatively TRBD1 (6 bases). This CDR3 has 15 amino acids. Trimming removed 4 bases at V and 1 base at J, with 12 bases between. The germline V gene has CDR1 SGHRS and CDR2 YFSETQ. Written as DNA, the CDR3 is TGCGCCAGCAGCCCTACGACAGGAAGCAATCAGCCCCAGCATTTT. Its translation: CASSPTTGSNQPQHF.

The V call is TRBV24-1, the J call TRBJ2-1; 10 bases align to TRBD2. This CDR3 is built from 13 residues. The V segment lost 4 bases and the J segment 14 bases; nucleotides outside the gene matches: 7. Germline V gene data show CDR1 as KGHDR and CDR2 as SFDVKD. CDR3 sequence reads: CATSEGRAGGEFF. CDR3 coding DNA: TGTGCCACCAGTGAAGGGAGAGCGGGAGGGGAGTTCTTC.

This clonotype was seen a handful of times. This rearrangement joins TRBV5-4 to TRBJ2-2; 7 bases line up with TRBD2. Germline trimming cut 1 base from V and 6 bases from J; bases unmatched to any gene: 0. Germline loops: CDR1 SGHNT, CDR2 YYREEE (reference sequence). The CDR3 contains 13 residues. This chain's CDR3 is CASSLLAAGELFF. As DNA, the CDR3 is TGTGCCAGCAGCTTGCTAGCGGCCGGGGAGCTGTTTTTT.